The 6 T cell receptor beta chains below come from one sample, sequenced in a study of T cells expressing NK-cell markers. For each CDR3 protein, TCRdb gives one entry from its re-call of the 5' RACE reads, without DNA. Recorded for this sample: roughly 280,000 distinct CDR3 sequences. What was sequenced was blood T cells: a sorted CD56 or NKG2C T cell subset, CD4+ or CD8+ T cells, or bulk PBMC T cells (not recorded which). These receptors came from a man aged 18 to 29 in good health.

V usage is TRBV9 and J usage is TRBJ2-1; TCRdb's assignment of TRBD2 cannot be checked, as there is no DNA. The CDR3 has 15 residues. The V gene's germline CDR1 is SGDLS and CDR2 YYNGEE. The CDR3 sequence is CASSPGTSGTHEQFF.

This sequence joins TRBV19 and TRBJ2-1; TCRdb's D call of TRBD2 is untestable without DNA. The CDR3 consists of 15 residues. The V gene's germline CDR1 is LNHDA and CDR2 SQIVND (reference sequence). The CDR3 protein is CASSWVASGYNEQFF.

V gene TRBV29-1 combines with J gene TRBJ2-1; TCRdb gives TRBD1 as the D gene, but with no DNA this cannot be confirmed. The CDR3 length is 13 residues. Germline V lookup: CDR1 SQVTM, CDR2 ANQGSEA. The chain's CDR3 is CSVSGVLNNEQFF.

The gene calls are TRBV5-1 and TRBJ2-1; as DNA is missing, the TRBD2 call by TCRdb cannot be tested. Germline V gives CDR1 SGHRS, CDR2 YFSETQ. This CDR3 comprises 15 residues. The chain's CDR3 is CASSFGGSGSNEQFF.

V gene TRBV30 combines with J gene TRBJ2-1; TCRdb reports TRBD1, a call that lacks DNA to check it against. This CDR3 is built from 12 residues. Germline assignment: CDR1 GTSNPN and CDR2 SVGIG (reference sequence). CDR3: CAWIWGVNEQFF.

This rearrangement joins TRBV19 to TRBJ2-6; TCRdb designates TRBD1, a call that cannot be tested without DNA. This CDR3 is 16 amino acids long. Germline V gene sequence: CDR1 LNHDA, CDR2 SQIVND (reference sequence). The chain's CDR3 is CASSSEGGRGANVLTF. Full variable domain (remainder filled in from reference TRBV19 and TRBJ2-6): DGGITQSPKYLFRKEGQNVTLSCEQNLNHDAMYWYRQDPGQGLRLIYYSQIVNDFQKGDIAEGYSVSREKKESFPLTVTSAQKNPTAFYLCASSSEGGRGANVLTFGAGSRLTVL.